The sequence of this TCR beta chain was determined in a study of blood T cell repertoires in COVID-19 (dated by TCRdb to 2019 to 2021). About the investigation overall: The collaborator samples originated in the United States, Italy and Spain and spanned the acute and convalescent phases of COVID-19. The material from the prospective study consisted of cDNA or gDNA derived from T cells, B-cell-depleted T cells, or PBMCs. The dataset comprised deeply sampled blood TCRbeta repertoires from subjects exposed to, actively infected with, or recovered from COVID-19. The repertoires were released in a freely available public database meant as a resource for research on the immune response to SARS-CoV-2. Samples came from the ongoing ImmuneRACE study (first 160 participants) plus 1,254 subjects from 6 global collaborators. Sample metadata almost always included a de-identified subject ID, COVID-19 status, age in years and sex. Where HLA class I and class II types were available, the types were taken from metadata supplied by the sample provider, not from assay-based typing. Overall results and qualifications from the work: How much clinical and demographic metadata was included differed by source and by participant, and the metadata was provided uncurated.

Based on the germline V gene (reference sequence), the CDR1 and CDR2 sequences are SEHNR and FQNEAQ. V loses 6 bases of germline sequence and J loses 0 bases, and the interval between the two ends is 15 bases. The CDR3 goes from the cysteine to the phenylalanine over 15 residues. Of all the DNA, just the CDR3 is kept, 45 bases in frame from base 1. The collaborating institutions used their own protocols to collect whole blood in K2EDTA tubes. For TCRbeta analysis, collaborators shipped samples in one of three forms: frozen whole blood, isolated PBMCs, or DNA extracted from either of those sample types. Comments on this clone: The specificity of this receptor is unknown. Base qualities are not recorded, but no much larger clone differs from it by a single base.

The immunoSEQ Assay, a bias-controlled multiplex PCR, was used to amplify TCRbeta CDR3 regions from genomic DNA. The published analysis was carried out like this. Nucleated cell counts per sample were estimated from amplification of reference gene primers within the assay. To quantify the absolute abundance of each unique TCRbeta CDR3 rearrangement, sequence reads were collapsed and filtered. For each sample, productive Simpson clonality was calculated as the square root of Simpson's diversity index across productive rearrangements. The table comes from immuneACCESS by way of TCRdb, which keeps in-frame sequences with V and J called. Part of the clones is missing from these tables; in studies checked, under half for an unresolved V gene and the rest for unknown reasons. D and trimming were read from the DNA, whereas the V and J calls and clone size are those reported in that table. Present in this sample are about 120,000 clones, approximately 89% of which were seen just once. The ten largest account for around 4.5% of the sample.

The receptor comes from a man aged 40-55 years with acute or convalescent COVID-19. Recombination linked TRBV7-9 to TRBJ2-7; tentative D gene TRBD2, with 5 bases matching. Material for sequencing was peripheral blood. The encoded CDR3 is CASSSPDSPSYEQYF. The DNA sequence reads TGTGCCAGCAGTAGCCCGGACTCTCCCTCCTACGAGCAGTACTTC.